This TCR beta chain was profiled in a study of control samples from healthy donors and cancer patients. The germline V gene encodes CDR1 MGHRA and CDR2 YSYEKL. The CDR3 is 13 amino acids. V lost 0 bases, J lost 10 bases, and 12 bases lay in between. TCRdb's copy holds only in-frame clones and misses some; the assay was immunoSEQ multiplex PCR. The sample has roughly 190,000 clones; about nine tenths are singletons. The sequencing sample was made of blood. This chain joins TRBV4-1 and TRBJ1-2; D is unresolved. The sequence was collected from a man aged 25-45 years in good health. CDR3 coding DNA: TGCGCCAGCAGCCAAGATGGAGCCAGGCCCTACACCTTC. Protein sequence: CASSQDGARPYTF.